These T cell receptor beta chains were read from a single sample in a study of T-cell reconstitution after alpha-beta-depleted transplantation in children. MiXCR was run by TCRdb on the PCR reads, yielding one entry per CDR3 protein. Altogether roughly 590,000 distinct CDR3 sequences are present, around a sixth being singletons, with the ten largest covering 0.8% to 1.1%. The input for sequencing was PBMCs from the stem cell graft donor, taken from the stem cell graft. The receptors stem from a human donor who donated a stem cell graft to a child with acute myeloid leukemia. CDR3s include the opening cysteine and the closing phenylalanine or tryptophan. A D gene is named only where the DNA matches it firmly. Expanded clones are given a class, and other clones once, few, many or no size at all.

TRBV7-2	NA	TRBJ1-5	many	CASSLKGYNQPQHF	TGTGCCAGCAGCTTAAAGGGATACAATCAGCCCCAGCATTTT
TRBV20-1	TRBD2	TRBJ2-3	many	CSAPSGGVDTQYF	TGCAGTGCCCCTAGCGGGGGTGTAGATACGCAGTATTTT
TRBV7-9	TRBD1	TRBJ1-1	NA	CASSHGTGGTEAFF	TGTGCCAGCAGCCACGGGACAGGGGGGACTGAAGCTTTCTTT
TRBV7-9	TRBD2	TRBJ2-1	NA	CASGRRGYNEQFF	TGTGCCAGCGGTCGGCGGGGGTACAATGAGCAGTTCTTC
TRBV7-2	NA	TRBJ1-2	few	CASSWGGQGYGYTF	TGTGCCAGCAGCTGGGGTGGGCAGGGGTATGGCTACACCTTC
TRBV7-9	NA	TRBJ1-5	few	CATGNREYNQPQHF	TGTGCCACAGGGAACAGGGAGTACAATCAGCCCCAGCATTTT
TRBV20-1	NA	TRBJ1-1	many	CSANTNTEAFF	TGCAGTGCCAACACTAACACTGAAGCTTTCTTT
TRBV7-9	NA	TRBJ2-7	many	CASSPPSYEQYF	TGTGCCAGCAGTCCCCCCTCCTACGAGCAGTACTTC
TRBV20-1	NA	TRBJ1-5	many	CSAPDRYSAQHF	TGCAGTGCCCCCGACAGGTATTCAGCCCAGCATTTT
TRBV6-1	TRBD1	TRBJ2-7	many	CASSRRTGAYEQYF	TGTGCCAGCAGCCGACGGACAGGAGCCTACGAGCAGTACTTC
TRBV6-5	NA	TRBJ2-7	many	CASSYYAGNLYEQYF	TGTGCCAGCAGTTACTACGCAGGGAACCTTTACGAGCAGTACTTC
TRBV20-1	NA	TRBJ2-3	few	CSAQGAGGSDTQYF	TGCAGTGCTCAAGGGGCAGGGGGGTCAGATACGCAGTATTTT
TRBV12-3/TRBV12-4	TRBD1	TRBJ1-2	many	CASSFGQGGNGYTF	TGTGCCAGCAGTTTTGGACAGGGGGGAAATGGCTACACCTTC
TRBV5-1	TRBD1	TRBJ1-2	NA	CASSLAGTGAYGYTF	TGCGCCAGCAGCTTGGCCGGGACAGGGGCCTATGGCTACACCTTC
TRBV5-1	NA	TRBJ2-3	many	CASSSMTRDTQYF	TGCGCCAGCAGCTCCATGACCCGGGATACGCAGTATTTT
TRBV7-2	TRBD1	TRBJ1-4	NA	CASSLGQTGQRREKLFF	TGTGCCAGCAGCTTGGGGCAGACGGGACAGCGAAGGGAAAAACTGTTTTTT
TRBV20-1	TRBD2	TRBJ2-3	NA	CCAGGVQRGSTDTQYF	TGCTGTGCTGGAGGGGTCCAGCGGGGGAGCACAGATACGCAGTATTTT
TRBV5-1	NA	TRBJ2-6	few	CASSPYGLPSGANVLTF	TGCGCCAGCAGCCCGTACGGGTTGCCCTCTGGGGCCAACGTCCTGACTTTC
TRBV5-6	TRBD1	TRBJ2-7	many	CASSPDRALLGHEQYF	TGTGCCAGCAGCCCCGACAGGGCACTTCTTGGCCACGAGCAGTACTTC
TRBV29-1	TRBD1	TRBJ2-1	many	CSVVDRGRLNEQFF	TGCAGCGTCGTGGACAGGGGGCGACTAAATGAGCAGTTCTTC
TRBV5-6	TRBD1	TRBJ1-1	NA	CASRQGMGYTEAFF	TGTGCCAGCAGACAGGGGATGGGGTACACTGAAGCTTTCTTT
TRBV18	NA	TRBJ1-2	few	CASSPGPGGNYGYTF	TGTGCCAGCTCACCGGGGCCCGGGGGCAACTATGGCTACACCTTC
TRBV20-1	NA	TRBJ1-5	many	CSASPQGGQPQHF	TGCAGTGCTAGTCCACAGGGAGGTCAGCCCCAGCATTTT
TRBV11-2	TRBD1	TRBJ2-1	NA	CASSFGTGLSNEQFF	TGTGCCAGCAGCTTTGGGACAGGGCTTTCCAATGAGCAGTTCTTC
TRBV7-8	NA	TRBJ2-3	few	CASSLPSADTQYF	TGTGCCAGCAGCCTCCCTAGCGCAGATACGCAGTATTTT
TRBV7-9	TRBD2	TRBJ2-3	few	CASSPGASGHTQYF	TGTGCCAGCAGCCCCGGTGCTAGCGGACATACGCAGTATTTT
TRBV5-1	TRBD1	TRBJ1-2	NA	CASSSKDRANYGYTF	TGCGCCAGCAGTTCCAAAGACAGGGCTAACTATGGCTACACCTTC
TRBV7-2	NA	TRBJ1-2	many	CASRQQGINYGYTF	TGTGCCAGCAGACAACAGGGCATTAACTATGGCTACACCTTC
TRBV18	NA	TRBJ2-3	few	CASSPDRRPTDTQYF	TGTGCCAGCTCACCAGACAGGAGGCCCACAGATACGCAGTATTTT
TRBV24-1	NA	TRBJ2-1	many	CATSDLGSSYNEQFF	TGTGCCACCAGTGACCTAGGTAGCTCCTACAATGAGCAGTTCTTC
TRBV7-2	NA	TRBJ1-2	many	CASSLVQGGYTF	TGTGCCAGCAGCTTAGTTCAGGGCGGCTACACCTTC
TRBV9	NA	TRBJ1-3	many	CASSVGGQFSGNTIYF	TGTGCCAGCAGCGTAGGGGGCCAGTTCTCTGGAAACACCATATATTTT
TRBV20-1	TRBD2	TRBJ2-5	few	CSAQTSGGRETQYF	TGCAGTGCGCAGACTAGCGGGGGGCGGGAGACCCAGTACTTC
TRBV5-1	TRBD1	TRBJ2-1	NA	CASDTGGPRREQFF	TGCGCCAGCGACACAGGGGGCCCCAGGAGGGAGCAGTTCTTC
TRBV3-1	NA	TRBJ2-4	NA	CASSQDGGMDIQYF	TGTGCCAGCAGCCAAGATGGAGGCATGGACATTCAGTACTTC
TRBV10-3	TRBD1	TRBJ2-2	NA	CAISTGPQGADTGELFF	TGTGCCATCAGTACCGGACCACAGGGGGCGGACACCGGGGAGCTGTTTTTT
TRBV20-1	NA	TRBJ1-2	many	CKGGGDRGAYYGYTF	TGCAAAGGGGGTGGGGACCGCGGGGCCTACTATGGCTACACCTTC
TRBV5-5	NA	TRBJ2-3	NA	CASSSTSFEGDTQYF	TGTGCCAGCAGCAGCACTAGCTTCGAGGGAGATACGCAGTATTTT